This entry lists 5 T cell receptor beta chains sequenced from one sample in a study of blood T cell repertoires in COVID-19. The repertoire was sequenced with immunoSEQ multiplex PCR; TCRdb's copy has only in-frame clones and lacks some. Of approximately 120,000 clones listed, more than 80% are singletons. The sample consisted of peripheral blood. The source is a human donor in a cohort sampled during active COVID-19.

This clone was picked up a small number of times. The chain combines TRBV21-1 with TRBJ2-7; TRBD1, as called in the table, went unchecked against the DNA. TRBV21-1 is marked as a pseudogene. The CDR3 has 13 amino acids. The DNA for the CDR3 is TGTGCCAGCAGATCAGACATTTCCTACGAGCAGTACTTC. Residues: CASRSDISYEQYF.

The genes are TRBV5-1 and TRBJ1-2; D might be TRBD1 (6 bases). The CDR3 is 15 amino acids. The ends were cut back, 0 bases at V and 2 bases at J, with 11 bases in the middle. Germline V gives CDR1 SGHRS, CDR2 YFSETQ. CDR3 region: CASSLVLDSNYGYTF. In DNA, the CDR3 is TGCGCCAGCAGCTTGGTATTGGACAGCAACTATGGCTACACCTTC.

The chain recombines TRBV3-1 (or the pseudogene TRBV3-2) with TRBJ2-1; TRBD2 agrees at 8 bases. V lost 4 bases and J lost 0; bases outside the gene matches: 5. The CDR3 spans 16 residues. The germline V gene encodes CDR1 LGHDT and CDR2 YNNKEL (reference sequence). CDR3 bases: TGTGCCAGCAGCCCCTTAGCGGGGAGCTCCTACAATGAGCAGTTCTTC. This translates into CASSPLAGSSYNEQFF.

This clone was recorded once. The chain has TRBV14 and TRBJ1-2; TRBD1 is a possible D gene (6 bases). This CDR3 is built from 15 residues. Trimming removed 2 bases from V and 4 bases from J, with 14 bases in between. CDR1 and CDR2 from the germline V gene are SGHDN and FVKESK. The CDR3 loop reads CASSQSRDIFYGYTF. For the CDR3, the DNA is TGTGCCAGCAGCCAATCCCGGGACATATTCTATGGCTACACCTTC.

V and J are TRBV7-9 and TRBJ1-6; a possible D gene is TRBD1 (5 bases). V was shortened by 5 bases and J by 5 bases, with 13 bases between the two germline ends. The CDR3 spans 15 residues. CDR1 and CDR2 (germline): SEHNR, FQNEAQ (reference sequence). CDR3 protein: CASSRGAANNSPLHF. The CDR3 coding sequence is TGTGCCAGCAGCCGCGGGGCGGCGAATAATTCACCCCTCCACTTT.